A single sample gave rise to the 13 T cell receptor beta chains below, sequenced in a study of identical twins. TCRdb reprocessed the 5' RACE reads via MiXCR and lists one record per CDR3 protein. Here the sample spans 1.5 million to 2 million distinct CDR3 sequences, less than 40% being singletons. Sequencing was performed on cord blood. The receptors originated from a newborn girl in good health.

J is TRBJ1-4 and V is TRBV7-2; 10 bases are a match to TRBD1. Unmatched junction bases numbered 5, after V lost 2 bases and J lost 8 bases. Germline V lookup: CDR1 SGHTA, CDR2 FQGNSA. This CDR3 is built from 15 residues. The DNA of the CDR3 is TGTGCCAGCAGCTTAATCCGGGACAGGGGCGAAAAACTGTTTTTT. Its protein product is CASSLIRDRGEKLFF.

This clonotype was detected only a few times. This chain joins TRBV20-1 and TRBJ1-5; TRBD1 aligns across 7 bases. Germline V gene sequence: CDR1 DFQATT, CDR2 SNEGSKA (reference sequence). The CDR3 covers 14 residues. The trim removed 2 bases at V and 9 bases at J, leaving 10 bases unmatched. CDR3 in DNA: TGCAGTGCTAGATTGGGACAGAGTGTTTTGCCCCAGCATTTT. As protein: CSARLGQSVLPQHF.

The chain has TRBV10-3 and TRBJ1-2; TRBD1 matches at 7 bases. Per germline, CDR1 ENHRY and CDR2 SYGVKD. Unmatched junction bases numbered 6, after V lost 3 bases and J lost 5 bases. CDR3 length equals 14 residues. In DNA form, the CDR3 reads TGTGCCATCAGTGACTTGACAGGGAAGTATGGCTACACCTTC. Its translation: CAISDLTGKYGYTF.

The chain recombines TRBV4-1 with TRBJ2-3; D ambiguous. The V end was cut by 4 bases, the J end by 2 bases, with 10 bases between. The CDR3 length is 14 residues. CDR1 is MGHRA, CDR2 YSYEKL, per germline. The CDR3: CASSLQGPTDTQYF. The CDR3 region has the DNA TGCGCCAGCAGCCTCCAAGGTCCCACAGATACGCAGTATTTT.

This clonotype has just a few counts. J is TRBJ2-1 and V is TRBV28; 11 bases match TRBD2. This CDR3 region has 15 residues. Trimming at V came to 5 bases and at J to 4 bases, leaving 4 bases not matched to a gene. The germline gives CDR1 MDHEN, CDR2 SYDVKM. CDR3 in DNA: TGTGCCAGCAGTACTAGCGGGGGCGAATACAATGAGCAGTTCTTC. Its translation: CASSTSGGEYNEQFF.

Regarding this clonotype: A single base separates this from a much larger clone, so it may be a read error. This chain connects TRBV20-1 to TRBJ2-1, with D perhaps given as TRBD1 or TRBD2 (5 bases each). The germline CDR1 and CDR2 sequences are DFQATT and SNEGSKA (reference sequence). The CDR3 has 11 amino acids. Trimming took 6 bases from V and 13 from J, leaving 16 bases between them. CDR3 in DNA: TGCAGTGCACAGACTATGGGGACCCAGTTCTTC. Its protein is CSAQTMGTQFF.

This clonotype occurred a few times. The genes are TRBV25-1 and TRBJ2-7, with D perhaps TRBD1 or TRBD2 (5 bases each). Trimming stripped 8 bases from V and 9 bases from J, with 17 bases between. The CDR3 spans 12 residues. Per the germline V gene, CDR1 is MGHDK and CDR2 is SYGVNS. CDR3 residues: CASRKPPGPQYF. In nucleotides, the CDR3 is TGTGCCAGCCGCAAGCCCCCGGGACCGCAGTACTTC.

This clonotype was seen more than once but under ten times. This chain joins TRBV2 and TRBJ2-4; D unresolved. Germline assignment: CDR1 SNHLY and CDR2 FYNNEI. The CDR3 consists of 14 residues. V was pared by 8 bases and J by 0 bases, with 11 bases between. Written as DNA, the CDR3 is TGTGCCAGCCGGGTAGCCTTAGCCAAAAACATTCAGTACTTC. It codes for CASRVALAKNIQYF.

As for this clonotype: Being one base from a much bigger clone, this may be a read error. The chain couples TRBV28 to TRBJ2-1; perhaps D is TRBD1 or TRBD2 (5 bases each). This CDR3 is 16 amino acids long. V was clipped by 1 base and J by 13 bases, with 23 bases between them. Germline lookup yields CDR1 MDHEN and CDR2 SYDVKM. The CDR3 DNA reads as TGTGCCAGCAGTTTATTCGTGGGGGACCCACAAGAGACCCAGTTCTTC. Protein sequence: CASSLFVGDPQETQFF. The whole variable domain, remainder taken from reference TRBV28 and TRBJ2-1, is DVKVTQSSRYLVKRTGEKVFLECVQDMDHENMFWYRQDPGLGLRLIYFSYDVKMKEKGDIPEGYSVSREKKERFSLILESASTNQTSMYLCASSLFVGDPQETQFFGPGTRLTVL.

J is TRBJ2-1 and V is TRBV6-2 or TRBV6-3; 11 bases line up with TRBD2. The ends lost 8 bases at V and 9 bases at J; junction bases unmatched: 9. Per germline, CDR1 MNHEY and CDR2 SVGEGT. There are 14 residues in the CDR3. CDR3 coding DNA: TGTGCCAGCCGGGTTAGCGGGAGGGCCGGTGAGCAGTTCTTC. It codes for CASRVSGRAGEQFF.

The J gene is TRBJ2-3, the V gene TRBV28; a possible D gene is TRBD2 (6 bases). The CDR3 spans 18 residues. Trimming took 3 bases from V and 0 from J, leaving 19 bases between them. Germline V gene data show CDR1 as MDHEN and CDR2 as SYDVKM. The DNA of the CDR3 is TGTGCCAGCAGTTTGATTAGTGGGGACTTCGCTAGCACAGATACGCAGTATTTT. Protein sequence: CASSLISGDFASTDTQYF.

CDR3 sequence (DNA): TGTGCCAGCAGCCAAGATAGGACATTCGGGCGGGGGACCCAGTTCTTC. Protein sequence: CASSQDRTFGRGTQFF. The rearrangement links TRBV3-1 to TRBJ2-1, with TRBD2 matching 7 bases. J was trimmed by 13 bases and V by 0 bases; bases with no gene match: 15. The CDR3 spans 16 residues. Germline assignment: CDR1 LGHDT and CDR2 YNNKEL (reference sequence).

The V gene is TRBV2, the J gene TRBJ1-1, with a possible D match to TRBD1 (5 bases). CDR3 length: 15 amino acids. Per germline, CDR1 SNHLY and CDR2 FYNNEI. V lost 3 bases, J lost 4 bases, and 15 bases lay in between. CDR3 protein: CASSEDVGGSTEAFF. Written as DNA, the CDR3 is TGTGCCAGCAGTGAGGACGTGGGGGGGAGCACTGAAGCTTTCTTT.